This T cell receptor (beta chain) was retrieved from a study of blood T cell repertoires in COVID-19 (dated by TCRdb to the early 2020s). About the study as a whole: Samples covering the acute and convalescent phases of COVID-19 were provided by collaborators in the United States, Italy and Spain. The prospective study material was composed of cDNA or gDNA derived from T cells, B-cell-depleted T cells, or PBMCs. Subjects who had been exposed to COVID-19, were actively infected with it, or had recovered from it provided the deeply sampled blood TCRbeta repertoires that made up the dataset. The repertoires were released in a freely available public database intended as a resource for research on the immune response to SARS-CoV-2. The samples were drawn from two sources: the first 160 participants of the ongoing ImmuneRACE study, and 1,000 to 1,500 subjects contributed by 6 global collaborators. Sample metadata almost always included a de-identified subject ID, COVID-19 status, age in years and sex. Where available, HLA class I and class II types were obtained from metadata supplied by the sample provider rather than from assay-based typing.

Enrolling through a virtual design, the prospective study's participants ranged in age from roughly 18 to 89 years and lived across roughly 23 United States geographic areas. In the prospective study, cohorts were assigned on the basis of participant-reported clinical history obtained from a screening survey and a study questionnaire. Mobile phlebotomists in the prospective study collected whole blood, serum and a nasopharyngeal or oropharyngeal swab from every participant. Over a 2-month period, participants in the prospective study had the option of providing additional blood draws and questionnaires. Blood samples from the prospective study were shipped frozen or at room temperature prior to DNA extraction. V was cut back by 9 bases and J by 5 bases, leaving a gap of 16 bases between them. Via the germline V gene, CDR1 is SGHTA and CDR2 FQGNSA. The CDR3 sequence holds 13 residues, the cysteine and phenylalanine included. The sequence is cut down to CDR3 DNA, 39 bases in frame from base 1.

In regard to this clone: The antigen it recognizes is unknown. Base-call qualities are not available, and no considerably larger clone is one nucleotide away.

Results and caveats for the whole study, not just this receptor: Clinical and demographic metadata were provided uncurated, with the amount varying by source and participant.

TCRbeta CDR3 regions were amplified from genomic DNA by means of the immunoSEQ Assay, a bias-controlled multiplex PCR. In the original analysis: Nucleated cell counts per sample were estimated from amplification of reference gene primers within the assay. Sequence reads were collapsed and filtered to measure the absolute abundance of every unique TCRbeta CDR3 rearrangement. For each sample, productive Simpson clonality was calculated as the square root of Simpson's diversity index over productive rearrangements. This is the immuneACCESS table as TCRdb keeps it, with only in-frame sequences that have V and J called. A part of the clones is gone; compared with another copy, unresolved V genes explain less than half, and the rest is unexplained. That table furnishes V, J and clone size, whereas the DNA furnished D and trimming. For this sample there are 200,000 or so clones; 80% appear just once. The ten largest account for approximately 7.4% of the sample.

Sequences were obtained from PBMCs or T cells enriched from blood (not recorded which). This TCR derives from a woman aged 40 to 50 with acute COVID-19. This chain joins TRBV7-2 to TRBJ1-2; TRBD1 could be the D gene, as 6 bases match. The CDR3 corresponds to CARFTGLGYGYTF. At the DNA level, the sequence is TGTGCCAGATTTACAGGGCTCGGATATGGCTACACCTTC.